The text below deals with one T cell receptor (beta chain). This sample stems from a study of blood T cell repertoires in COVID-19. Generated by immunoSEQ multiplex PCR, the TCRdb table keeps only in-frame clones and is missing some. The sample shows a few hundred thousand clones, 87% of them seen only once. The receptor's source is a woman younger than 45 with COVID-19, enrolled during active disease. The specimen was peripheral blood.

DNA of the CDR3: TGTGCCAGCAGCCCTCAGAACCGGGGTCAGCCCCAGCATTTT. Protein: CASSPQNRGQPQHF. The gene calls are TRBV7-2 and TRBJ1-5, with unresolved D. V shed 5 bases and J shed 6 bases, with 14 bases lying between them. This CDR3 is built from 14 residues. CDR1 is SGHTA, CDR2 FQGNSA, per germline.